Shown below are 21 T cell receptor beta chains from a single sample sequenced in a study of blood T cell repertoires in COVID-19. Using immunoSEQ multiplex PCR, the repertoire was profiled, and TCRdb retains in-frame clones only, with some absent. The table has 150,000 or so clones, around nine tenths seen once; the top ten hold around 2.9%. The source material was peripheral blood. The receptors come from a man aged 55 to 70 with active or convalescent COVID-19.

The chain employs TRBV19 and TRBJ2-5, with D possibly being TRBD1 (7 bases). Trimming pared 10 bases from V and 0 bases from J, leaving 15 bases between. Germline lookup yields CDR1 LNHDA and CDR2 SQIVND (reference sequence). The length of the CDR3 is 14 residues. This CDR3 is CATRPGGYQETQYF. CDR3 nucleotides: TGTGCCACCAGACCAGGGGGGTACCAAGAGACCCAGTACTTC.

The V call is TRBV4-3, the J call TRBJ2-5, with TRBD1 matching 8 bases. CDR1 is LGHNA, CDR2 YSLEER, per germline. J lost 8 bases, V lost 1 base, and 9 bases had no gene match. This CDR3 comprises 15 residues. Here the CDR3 reads CASSQGADRVTTQYF. The CDR3 DNA reads TGCGCCAGCAGCCAAGGGGCGGACAGGGTAACTACCCAGTACTTC.

This chain links TRBV4-1 with TRBJ2-3; no firm D call. Trimming stripped 1 base from V and 10 bases from J, with 12 bases between. Per germline, CDR1 MGHRA and CDR2 YSYEKL. The length of the CDR3 is 13 residues. CDR3 sequence reads: CASSQGPGYAQYF. Here the CDR3 DNA reads TGCGCCAGCAGCCAAGGCCCCGGGTATGCGCAGTATTTT.

The chain combines TRBV4-1 with TRBJ1-5; the D gene is possibly TRBD1 (6 bases). V gave up 0 bases and J gave up 6 bases, with 12 bases separating them. The germline CDR1 and CDR2 sequences are MGHRA and YSYEKL. The CDR3 totals 15 residues. For the CDR3, the DNA is TGCGCCAGCAGCCAAGACTCCAGGGGATCTCAGCCCCAGCATTTT. Protein product: CASSQDSRGSQPQHF.

The chain links TRBV7-3 to TRBJ2-1; D might be TRBD1 (7 bases). CDR1 is SGHTA and CDR2 is FQGTGA in the germline V gene. The CDR3 covers 14 residues. Deletions cut 5 bases from V and 5 bases from J, with 13 bases between. The CDR3 coding sequence is TGTGCCAGCAGCCCAGGGGGGTTAAACAATGAGCAGTTCTTC. This gives the protein CASSPGGLNNEQFF.

This rearrangement joins TRBV28 to TRBJ1-2, with D possibly being TRBD1 (6 bases). The CDR3 sequence is 13 residues long. V lost 2 bases to trimming and J lost 6 bases, with 10 bases between them. From germline, CDR1 is MDHEN and CDR2 SYDVKM. The CDR3 coding sequence is TGTGCCAGCAGTTTAACAGGGAGTAATGGCTACACCTTC. Translation: CASSLTGSNGYTF.

The chain combines TRBV14 with TRBJ1-1, with 12 nucleotides matching TRBD1. Germline V gene lookup returns CDR1 SGHDN and CDR2 FVKESK. The CDR3 runs to 13 residues. V lost 5 bases, J lost 8 bases, and 3 bases stayed unmatched. Here the CDR3 reads CASSGGTGGEAFF. For the CDR3, the DNA is TGTGCCAGCAGCGGAGGGACAGGGGGCGAAGCTTTCTTT.

The rearrangement joins TRBV7-2 to TRBJ1-2; 8 bases line up with TRBD1. Trimming at V came to 5 bases and at J to 3 bases, leaving 8 bases not matched to a gene. This CDR3 spans 15 amino acids. Germline V gene lookup returns CDR1 SGHTA and CDR2 FQGNSA. CDR3 bases: TGTGCCAGCAGCCTCCGGACAGGGCTAGACTATGGCTACACCTTC. It encodes CASSLRTGLDYGYTF.

The rearrangement links TRBV30 to TRBJ1-1, with 7 bases identical to TRBD1. V dropped 5 bases and J dropped 6; count of bases not matched to a gene: 12. The germline CDR1 and CDR2 sequences are GTSNPN and SVGIG (reference sequence). This CDR3 spans 14 amino acids. The CDR3 spells CAWGPDRRYAEAFF. The DNA for the CDR3 is TGTGCCTGGGGACCGGACAGGAGGTACGCTGAAGCTTTCTTT.

Written as DNA, the CDR3 is TGTGCCAGCAGTTTTAGGGGGCAGGGTGGCTACACCTTC. This sequence encodes CASSFRGQGGYTF. The V gene is TRBV27, the J gene TRBJ1-2, with 7 bases matching TRBD1. The CDR3 has 13 amino acids. V lost 3 bases, J lost 7 bases, and 5 bases stayed unmatched. CDR1 and CDR2 from the germline V gene are MNHEY and SMNVEV (reference sequence).

V gene TRBV6-2 or TRBV6-3 combines with J gene TRBJ2-1; D remains unclear. The CDR3 loop spans 15 amino acids. Trimming cost V 5 bases and J 0 bases, with 11 bases left between them. In germline, CDR1 is MNHEY, CDR2 SVGEGT. The CDR3, as DNA: TGTGCCAGCAGTCTCGATTACGGCTCCTACAATGAGCAGTTCTTC. Its translation is CASSLDYGSYNEQFF.

The CDR3, as DNA: TGCGCCACCACACGGGACTATTCACCCCTCCACTTT. Translated: CATTRDYSPLHF. This sequence joins TRBV23-1 and TRBJ1-6; D possibly corresponds to TRBD1 (5 bases). TRBV23-1 is treated as an ORF (open reading frame) with a function not yet certain. The V and J ends lost 10 bases and 8 bases respectively, with 12 bases between them. The CDR3 is made up of 12 amino acids.

In this sample, this clone turned up a few times. V usage is TRBV11-2 and J usage is TRBJ1-1; D gene unclear. The CDR3 has 13 amino acids. CDR1 SGHAT and CDR2 FQNNGV come from the germline V gene. Between the trimmed V and J ends, which lost 1 base and 6 bases, there was a span of 9 bases. The CDR3 is CASSLAARSEAFF. The CDR3 DNA reads as TGTGCCAGCAGCTTAGCTGCGCGCTCTGAAGCTTTCTTT.

The V and J genes are TRBV9 and TRBJ1-2; the D gene is possibly TRBD1 (5 bases). V was cut by 1 base and J by 6 bases, with 13 bases left in between. Per germline, CDR1 SGDLS and CDR2 YYNGEE. This CDR3 has 14 amino acids. Here the CDR3 reads CASSVSGGGDGYTF. The CDR3 DNA sequence: TGTGCCAGCAGCGTATCTGGAGGAGGGGATGGCTACACCTTC.

This sequence joins TRBV25-1 and TRBJ1-1, with TRBD1 as a possible D gene (6 bases). V was clipped by 5 bases and J by 5 bases, with 15 bases between them. This CDR3 is 14 amino acids long. Germline V CDR1 and CDR2: MGHDK, SYGVNS. This chain's CDR3 is CASSPGGAGTEAFF. DNA of the CDR3: TGTGCCAGCAGTCCGGGGGGGGCGGGAACTGAAGCTTTCTTT.

The CDR3 loop is CASSLSGGSSYNEQFF. CDR3 nucleotides: TGTGCCAGCAGTTTATCCGGCGGGAGCTCCTACAATGAGCAGTTCTTC. The V call is TRBV28, the J call TRBJ2-1; 7 nucleotides agree with TRBD2. Germline-derived CDR1 and CDR2 are MDHEN and SYDVKM. After removal of 1 base from V and 0 bases from J, the junction contained 3 bases not matched to a gene. The CDR3 sequence is 16 residues long.

This sequence joins TRBV29-1 and TRBJ1-3; maybe TRBD1 (5 bases). The CDR3 loop spans 12 amino acids. The ends were cut back, 4 bases at V and 10 bases at J, with 14 bases in the middle. Germline lookup yields CDR1 SQVTM and CDR2 ANQGSEA. The CDR3 DNA is TGCAGCGTTGGGGCAGGGACTGGAACCATATATTTT. This codes for CSVGAGTGTIYF. The entire variable domain, with the rest obtained from reference TRBV29-1 and TRBJ1-3, is as follows: SAVISQKPSRDICQRGTSLTIQCQVDSQVTMMFWYRQQPGQSLTLIATANQGSEATYESGFVIDKFPISRPNLTFSTLTVSNMSPEDSSIYLCSVGAGTGTIYFGEGSWLTVV.

This chain uses TRBV7-3 with TRBJ2-5, with 7 nucleotides matching TRBD1. V lost 4 bases to trimming and J lost 1 base; unmatched junction nucleotides: 3. CDR3 length equals 14 residues. Per the germline V gene, CDR1 is SGHTA and CDR2 is FQGTGA. The CDR3 DNA follows: TGTGCCAGCAGCTCGACAGGGTTCCAAGAGACCCAGTACTTC. Its protein is CASSSTGFQETQYF.

This clone was seen only once. The rearrangement joins TRBV5-1 to TRBJ2-1; 7 nucleotides agree with TRBD1. This CDR3 has 15 residues. V shed 4 bases and J 6 bases; nucleotides not matched to a gene: 10. The V gene's germline CDR1 is SGHRS and CDR2 YFSETQ. CDR3 DNA sequence: TGCGCCAGCAGCCCGGACAGGCCCGAAACCAATGAGCAGTTCTTC. This encodes CASSPDRPETNEQFF.

The chain has TRBV28 and TRBJ1-5; D gene ambiguous. CDR1 and CDR2 from the germline V gene are MDHEN and SYDVKM. This CDR3 is 14 amino acids long. The V end lost 5 bases, the J end lost 9 bases, and 17 bases lay between the germline ends. CDR3 amino acids: CASSPDTTKRPQHF. The DNA for the CDR3 is TGTGCCAGCAGTCCCGACACGACGAAGAGGCCCCAGCATTTT.

The chain joins TRBV24-1 to TRBJ2-1; 11 bases align to TRBD1. Germline trimming cut 1 base from V and 6 bases from J; bases unmatched to any gene: 4. The CDR3 covers 16 residues. CDR1 and CDR2 from the germline V gene are KGHDR and SFDVKD. In DNA form, the CDR3 reads TGTGCCACCAGTGATTTCCGGGACAGGGGGAGCAATGAGCAGTTCTTC. It yields the protein CATSDFRDRGSNEQFF.